This T cell receptor (beta chain) was observed in a study of early T cells in non-severe SARS-CoV-2 infection. The TCR library protocol was used to attach unique molecular identifiers. These identifiers were attached to individual cDNA molecules. TCRdb re-derived calls from the 5' RACE reads in MiXCR, one entry per CDR3 protein. The table lists just under 45,000 distinct CDR3 sequences, roughly 11% of them singletons. Germline CDR1 and CDR2: MNHEY and SVGEGT. The CDR3 spans 17 residues. V lost 5 bases to trimming and J lost 2 bases, with 19 bases between them. Sequenced input: whole blood. The V gene is TRBV6-2 or TRBV6-3, the J gene TRBJ1-5; D may be TRBD1 (5 bases). The receptor was isolated from an adult who was a healthcare worker with PCR-confirmed SARS-CoV-2 infection or an uninfected control (not recorded which). This CDR3 is CASSTLGGTSGNQPQHF. The CDR3, as DNA: TGTGCCAGCAGTACCCTTGGGGGGACGTCTGGCAATCAGCCCCAGCATTTT.